What follows are 27 T cell receptor beta chains derived from one specimen sequenced in a study of blood T cell repertoires in COVID-19. TCRdb keeps only in-frame clones here, not all; method: immunoSEQ multiplex PCR. The repertoire has around 200,000 clones, approximately 90% of them found once; the top ten carry about 1%. Sequencing used peripheral blood. The receptor source for this set is a woman aged 18-35 years who had recovered from COVID-19.

The J gene is TRBJ1-2, the V gene TRBV3-1 (or the pseudogene TRBV3-2), with TRBD1 as a possible D gene (5 bases). The V gene lost 3 bases and the J gene lost 4 bases, with 9 bases spanning the gap. This CDR3 is built from 13 residues. From germline, CDR1 is LGHDT and CDR2 YNNKEL (reference sequence). The CDR3 spells CASSQDTTYGYTF. Written as DNA, the CDR3 is TGTGCCAGCAGCCAGGACACTACCTATGGCTACACCTTC.

J is TRBJ2-5 and V is TRBV29-1; 7 bases map to TRBD1. The junction had 4 bases not matched to a gene; V was cut back by 7 bases and J by 5 bases. Germline V gives CDR1 SQVTM, CDR2 ANQGSEA. This CDR3 is built from 11 residues. The CDR3 bases are TGCAGCGGCGTACAGGGGGAGACCCAGTACTTC. Translated: CSGVQGETQYF.

This clone was recorded once. The chain links TRBV11-2 to TRBJ2-7; D might be TRBD2 (6 bases). CDR3 length: 15 residues. Germline assignment: CDR1 SGHAT and CDR2 FQNNGV. Trimming took 2 bases from V and 3 from J, leaving 14 bases between them. For the CDR3, the DNA is TGTGCCAGCAGCTTAAAGCCGGGACTGCTCTACGAGCAGTACTTC. Translated: CASSLKPGLLYEQYF.

V usage is TRBV7-9 and J usage is TRBJ1-2; weak D call: TRBD1 (5 bases). Germline-derived CDR1 and CDR2 are SEHNR and FQNEAQ (reference sequence). The CDR3 spans 15 residues. The V and J ends lost 8 bases and 5 bases respectively, with 21 bases between them. CDR3 sequence: CASSPSSGRVYGYTF. CDR3 nucleotides: TGTGCCAGCTCCCCCTCGTCGGGCAGGGTTTATGGCTACACCTTC.

A remark on this clone: Other DNA sequences in the sample encode the same CDR3. The chain recombines TRBV6-4 with TRBJ2-2; D unresolved. Trimming pared 5 bases from V and 2 bases from J, leaving 6 bases between. The CDR3 is 13 amino acids. CDR1 is MRHNA and CDR2 is SNTAGT in the germline V gene. The CDR3: CASSQTNTGELFF. CDR3 DNA: TGTGCCAGCAGTCAAACAAACACCGGGGAGCTGTTTTTT.

This clone was seen only a few times. The V call is TRBV7-3, the J call TRBJ1-1; D gene unclear. CDR3 length: 13 residues. V lost 8 bases and J 1 base, leaving 11 bases between the germline ends. CDR1 is SGHTA and CDR2 is FQGTGA in the germline V gene. CDR3 sequence: CASSGDRNTEAFF. The CDR3 bases are TGTGCCAGCTCCGGAGATAGGAACACTGAAGCTTTCTTT. The full variable domain, rest sourced from reference TRBV7-3 and TRBJ1-1, is GAGVSQTPSNKVTEKGKYVELRCDPISGHTALYWYRQSLGQGPEFLIYFQGTGAADDSGLPNDRFFAVRPEGSVSTLKIQRTERGDSAVYLCASSGDRNTEAFFGQGTRLTVV.

V is TRBV7-7 and J is TRBJ2-5; 12 bases line up with TRBD2. V was pared by 5 bases and J by 7 bases, with 11 bases of the junction left unmatched. The CDR3 sequence is 16 residues long. Germline V gene data show CDR1 as SSHAT and CDR2 as FNYEAQ (reference sequence). CDR3 coding DNA: TGTGCCAGCAGCCCGGTAGCTAGCGGGGGGGCCGGGACCCAGTACTTC. It specifies CASSPVASGGAGTQYF.

The chain carries TRBV9 and TRBJ1-3; D may be TRBD1 (6 bases). Germline V gives CDR1 SGDLS, CDR2 YYNGEE. The CDR3 spans 14 residues. V dropped 4 bases and J dropped 0 bases, with 8 bases sitting between them. DNA of the CDR3: TGTGCCAGCAGCCGGACAGTCTCTGGAAACACCATATATTTT. Protein product: CASSRTVSGNTIYF.

V and J are TRBV6-5 and TRBJ1-6, with TRBD1 identical over 8 bases. From germline, CDR1 is MNHEY and CDR2 SVGAGI. This CDR3 has 14 amino acids. V lost 5 bases and J lost 10; bases outside the gene matches: 7. Here the CDR3 reads CASSPDRERSPLHF. The CDR3 DNA sequence: TGTGCCAGCAGTCCGGACAGGGAACGATCACCCCTCCACTTT.

The chain links TRBV4-1 to TRBJ2-2; possible D gene TRBD1, 6 bases. V was trimmed by 2 bases and J by 1 base, leaving 8 bases between them. Germline-derived CDR1 and CDR2 are MGHRA and YSYEKL. The CDR3 runs 15 residues. CDR3 region: CASSQLQGNTGELFF. The CDR3 nucleotides read TGCGCCAGCAGCCAACTACAGGGGAACACCGGGGAGCTGTTTTTT.

CDR3 DNA sequence: TGTGCCATCAGTCCAGGGGCAAGGAACACTGAAGCTTTCTTT. The encoded protein is CAISPGARNTEAFF. The rearrangement joins TRBV10-3 to TRBJ1-1; D might be TRBD1 (6 bases). Germline CDR1 and CDR2: ENHRY and SYGVKD. The CDR3 has 14 amino acids. V lost 5 bases and J lost 1, with 11 bases in between.

The rearrangement joins TRBV20-1 to TRBJ1-1, with D perhaps TRBD1 (5 bases). The CDR3 extends over 11 amino acids. Germline V gene data show CDR1 as DFQATT and CDR2 as SNEGSKA (reference sequence). Trimming left V 7 bases short and J 1 base short, with 7 bases between. The CDR3 sequence is CSGQKNTEAFF. The CDR3 nucleotides are TGCAGTGGACAGAAGAACACTGAAGCTTTCTTT.

The CDR3 protein is CASSVDGFLQPQHF. CDR3 DNA: TGTGCCAGCAGCGTAGACGGGTTCTTACAGCCCCAGCATTTT. V and J are TRBV7-9 and TRBJ1-5; the D is unclear. Trimming removed 5 bases at V and 7 bases at J, with 15 bases between. Germline CDR1 SEHNR, CDR2 FQNEAQ (reference sequence). The CDR3 consists of 14 residues.

The CDR3 region is CASSLSRNEQFF. The CDR3 region has the DNA TGTGCCAGCAGCTTGAGCAGGAATGAGCAGTTCTTC. The chain employs TRBV7-9 and TRBJ2-1, with D unclear. The germline gives CDR1 SEHNR, CDR2 FQNEAQ (reference sequence). There are 12 residues in the CDR3. V shed 3 bases and J shed 7 bases, with 7 bases lying between them. The whole variable domain, filled in from reference TRBV7-9 and TRBJ2-1, reads DTGVSQNPRHKITKRGQNVTFRCDPISEHNRLYWYRQTLGQGPEFLTYFQNEAQLEKSRLLSDRFSAERPKGSFSTLEIQRTEQGDSAMYLCASSLSRNEQFFGPGTRLTVL.

The V and J genes are TRBV7-2 and TRBJ2-7; perhaps TRBD1 as D (5 bases). V was clipped by 5 bases and J by 6 bases, with 11 bases between them. The CDR3 covers 12 residues. The germline CDR1 and CDR2 sequences are SGHTA and FQGNSA. The CDR3 region is CASSVDSLEQYF. In nucleotides, the CDR3 is TGTGCCAGCAGCGTAGACAGCCTCGAGCAGTACTTC. Full variable domain (missing parts from reference TRBV7-2 and TRBJ2-7): GAGVSQSPSNKVTEKGKDVELRCDPISGHTALYWYRQSLGQGLEFLIYFQGNSAPDKSGLPSDRFSAERTGGSVSTLTIQRTQQEDSAVYLCASSVDSLEQYFGPGTRLTVT.

This sequence joins TRBV25-1 and TRBJ2-5; 10 bases map to TRBD1. Trimming at V came to 2 bases and at J to 2 bases, leaving 5 bases not matched to a gene. Germline CDR1 MGHDK, CDR2 SYGVNS. CDR3 length: 16 residues. The CDR3 spells CASSEGGTGAQETQYF. The DNA of the CDR3 is TGTGCCAGCAGTGAAGGGGGGACAGGGGCTCAAGAGACCCAGTACTTC.

The sample holds one count of this clone. The rearrangement links TRBV25-1 to TRBJ2-7; D may be TRBD2 (6 bases). Germline lookup yields CDR1 MGHDK and CDR2 SYGVNS. CDR3 length: 15 amino acids. Between the trimmed V and J ends, which lost 4 bases and 4 bases, there was a span of 17 bases. CDR3 protein: CASSGRGTPGYEQYF. As DNA, the CDR3 is TGTGCCAGCAGTGGACGGGGGACCCCAGGGTACGAGCAGTACTTC.

The chain uses TRBV10-2 and TRBJ1-2; D gene unclear. Germline loops: CDR1 WSHSY, CDR2 SAAADI. The ends were cut back, 3 bases at V and 8 bases at J, with 16 bases in the middle. The CDR3 contains 14 residues. The CDR3 reads CASSEVRTGGGYTF. The CDR3 region has the DNA TGCGCCAGCAGTGAAGTTAGGACCGGAGGGGGCTACACCTTC.

The rearrangement joins TRBV3-1 (or the pseudogene TRBV3-2) to TRBJ2-4; no definite D call. CDR1 is LGHDT, CDR2 YNNKEL, per germline (reference sequence). With 1 base removed from V and 1 base from J, the gap between germline ends came to 11 bases. CDR3 length: 16 residues. The CDR3 reads CASSQGPGSAKNIQYF. In DNA form, the CDR3 reads TGTGCCAGCAGCCAAGGCCCAGGATCGGCCAAAAACATTCAGTACTTC.

This clone turned up a few times. The rearrangement uses TRBV6-5 and TRBJ2-5, with no clear D. CDR1 is MNHEY, CDR2 SVGAGI, per germline. This CDR3 has 13 amino acids. Trimming stripped 6 bases from V and 0 bases from J, with 8 bases between. CDR3 sequence: CASSSHNQETQYF. In DNA form, the CDR3 reads TGTGCCAGCAGCTCGCACAACCAAGAGACCCAGTACTTC.

The chain combines TRBV28 with TRBJ2-3; a possible D gene is TRBD2 (6 bases). The V and J ends lost 7 bases and 3 bases respectively, with 14 bases between them. CDR1 and CDR2 (germline): MDHEN, SYDVKM. The CDR3 has 14 residues. DNA of the CDR3: TGTGCCAGCATTCTTAGAGGGAGGACAGATACGCAGTATTTT. Encoded protein: CASILRGRTDTQYF.

The V gene is TRBV7-2, the J gene TRBJ1-4; D is uncertain. Deletions cut 3 bases from V and 6 bases from J, with 8 bases between. Germline assignment: CDR1 SGHTA and CDR2 FQGNSA. The CDR3 loop spans 13 amino acids. The CDR3 region has the DNA TGTGCCAGCAGCTTGGAGGGTGATGAAAAACTGTTTTTT. It encodes CASSLEGDEKLFF.

The V and J genes are TRBV11-2 and TRBJ2-3; a weak D match, TRBD1 (5 bases). Per the germline V gene, CDR1 is SGHAT and CDR2 is FQNNGV. V was cut by 5 bases and J by 2 bases, with 20 bases left in between. This CDR3 is 17 amino acids long. The CDR3: CASSLLRQPGPTDTQYF. The CDR3 DNA reads as TGTGCCAGCAGCCTACTTAGACAGCCCGGTCCCACAGATACGCAGTATTTT.

The V gene is TRBV28, the J gene TRBJ2-7; D is perhaps TRBD1 (6 bases). CDR1 and CDR2 from the germline V gene are MDHEN and SYDVKM. Trimming took 3 bases from V and 7 from J, leaving 16 bases between them. The CDR3 runs 14 residues. This CDR3 reads CASSFGTNPTEQYV. The CDR3 DNA follows: TGTGCCAGCAGTTTCGGGACAAACCCTACGGAGCAGTACGTC.

The chain combines TRBV10-3 with TRBJ1-1; 8 bases are a match to TRBD1. Germline lookup yields CDR1 ENHRY and CDR2 SYGVKD. This CDR3 is built from 14 residues. The V and J ends lost 6 bases and 5 bases, in that order; junction bases with no gene match: 8. CDR3 in amino acids: CAISPGQGGTEAFF. CDR3 DNA: TGTGCCATCAGCCCAGGACAGGGAGGTACTGAAGCTTTCTTT.

This clone showed up just once. The rearrangement joins TRBV9 to TRBJ1-2; a possible D gene is TRBD1 (5 bases). V lost 0 bases, J lost 4 bases, and 7 bases lay in between. The CDR3 consists of 13 residues. CDR1 and CDR2 from the germline V gene are SGDLS and YYNGEE. CDR3 region: CASSVEGVYGYTF. The CDR3 nucleotides are TGTGCCAGCAGCGTAGAAGGGGTCTATGGCTACACCTTC.

The chain has TRBV27 and TRBJ2-3; D is uncertain. Per germline, CDR1 MNHEY and CDR2 SMNVEV (reference sequence). V was shortened by 3 bases and J by 5 bases, with 9 bases between the two germline ends. The CDR3 has 13 amino acids. CDR3: CASSLVSGDTQYF. The CDR3 DNA follows: TGTGCCAGCAGTTTGGTTTCCGGAGATACGCAGTATTTT.